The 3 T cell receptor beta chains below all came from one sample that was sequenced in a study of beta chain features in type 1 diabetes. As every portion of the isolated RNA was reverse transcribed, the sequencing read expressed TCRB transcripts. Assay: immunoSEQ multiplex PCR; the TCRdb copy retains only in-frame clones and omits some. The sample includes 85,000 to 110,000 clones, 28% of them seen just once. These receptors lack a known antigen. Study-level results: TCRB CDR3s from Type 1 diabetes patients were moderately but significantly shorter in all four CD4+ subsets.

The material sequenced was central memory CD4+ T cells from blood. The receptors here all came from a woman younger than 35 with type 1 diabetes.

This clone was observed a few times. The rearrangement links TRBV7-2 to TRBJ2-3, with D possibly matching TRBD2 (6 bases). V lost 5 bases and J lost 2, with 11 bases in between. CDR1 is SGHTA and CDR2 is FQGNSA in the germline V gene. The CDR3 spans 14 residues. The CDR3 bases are TGTGCCAGCAGCCCGACTAGAGACACAGATACGCAGTATTTT. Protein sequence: CASSPTRDTDTQYF.

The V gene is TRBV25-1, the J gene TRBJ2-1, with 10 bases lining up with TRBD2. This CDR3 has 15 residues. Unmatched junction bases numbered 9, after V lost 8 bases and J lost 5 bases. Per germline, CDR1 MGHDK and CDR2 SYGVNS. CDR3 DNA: TGTGCCAGCGGGATTCTAGCGGGAGATAACAATGAGCAGTTCTTC. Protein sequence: CASGILAGDNNEQFF.

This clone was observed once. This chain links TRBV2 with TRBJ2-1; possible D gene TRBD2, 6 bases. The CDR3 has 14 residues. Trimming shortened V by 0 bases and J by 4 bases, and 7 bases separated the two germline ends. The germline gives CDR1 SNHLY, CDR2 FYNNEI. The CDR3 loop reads CASSEAGGYNEQFF. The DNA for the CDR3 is TGTGCCAGCAGTGAAGCGGGAGGATACAATGAGCAGTTCTTC.